This T cell receptor (beta chain) was identified during a study of T cells in Graves' hyperthyroidism and ophthalmopathy. Study conclusions and caveats: Researchers found most expanded thyroid clonotypes above 0.001 in blood as well. Model-based prediction identified ophthalmopathy a median approximately 6.2 months prior to its onset.

From RNA transcripts, TCR beta CDR3 regions were amplified. First-round RT-PCR targeting the TCR CDR3 was performed with the HTBI primer set. TCRdb called the multiplex PCR reads again in MiXCR, with one record for every CDR3 protein. Here the sample spans hundreds of thousands of distinct CDR3 sequences, around a quarter being singletons. Reasons for excluding patients were uncontrolled infection, other autoimmune disease, pregnancy or lactation. J lost 7 bases, V lost 2 bases, and 2 bases had no gene match. CDR3 length: 13 residues. The V gene's germline CDR1 is MNHEY and CDR2 SVGEGT. A note on this clonotype: What it binds is unknown.

The gene calls are TRBV6-2 or TRBV6-3 and TRBJ2-4; 7 bases align to TRBD2. The sequencing sample was made of blood. The receptor was derived from a woman younger than 45 with Graves' ophthalmopathy. The DNA of the CDR3 is TGTGCCAGCAGTTACGGGGAGGGGAACATTCAGTACTTC. It translates to CASSYGEGNIQYF.